This T cell receptor beta chain came from a study of T cell responses to AZD1222 COVID-19 vaccine. About the research overall: Researchers grouped second doses given at about 4 or about 12 weeks into one pool.

Notes on this clone: Its antigen is still unknown.

Points from the study as a whole: Among the donors, most were white British and more were female, and clonal diversity was possibly underestimated. Spike-specific TCR breadth and depth were elevated following two AZD1222 doses. No day 14 peak samples; only post-peak repertoires were characterized.

From germline, CDR1 is SNHLY and CDR2 FYNNEI. V shed 11 bases, J shed 2 bases, and the junction held 8 bases outside the gene matches. This CDR3 contains 14 residues. Repertoires were generated with immunoSEQ multiplex PCR, while TCRdb's copy carries only in-frame clones and drops some. The sample lists fewer than 180,000 clones; 90% to 95% were seen once. This chain uses TRBV2 with TRBJ1-4; 7 positions agree with TRBD1. This specimen consisted of peripheral blood, obtained on day 0 of AZD1222 vaccination. The sequence was collected from an adult in good health. CDR3 sequence: CACKQGSTNEKLFF. The CDR3 bases are TGTGCCTGTAAACAGGGGAGCACTAATGAAAAACTGTTTTTT.